What follows are 9 T cell receptor beta chains derived from one specimen sequenced in a study of shared clonotypes between healthy human individuals. This table comes from immunoSEQ multiplex PCR, and its TCRdb copy is limited to in-frame clones, with some not included. Here the sample spans about 2.4 million clones, 90% to 95% being singletons. Sequencing was carried out using naive CD4+ T cells sorted from blood. Subset in this sample: CD45RA+ positively selected. These TCRs come from a man aged 18 to 30 in good health.

CDR3 sequence (DNA): TGTGCCAGCAGCCGGGACTTCACTGAAGCTTTCTTT. Translation: CASSRDFTEAFF. The genes are TRBV28 and TRBJ1-1; possibly TRBD1 for D (5 bases). V lost 6 bases and J lost 4, with 9 bases in between. Per germline, CDR1 MDHEN and CDR2 SYDVKM. The CDR3 extends over 12 amino acids.

The CDR3 nucleotides read TGTGCCAGCAGTCCTACATGGGACGGGGAAAAACTGTTTTTT. Encoded protein: CASSPTWDGEKLFF. This chain uses TRBV6-5 with TRBJ1-4; TRBD1 is a possible D gene (5 bases). CDR1 MNHEY and CDR2 SVGAGI come from the germline V gene. Trimming stripped 5 bases from V and 8 bases from J, with 15 bases between. The CDR3 is 14 residues long.

This chain joins TRBV6-1 and TRBJ2-5; D assignment may be TRBD1 or TRBD2 (5 bases each). This CDR3 region has 15 residues. CDR1 is MNHNS and CDR2 is SASEGT in the germline V gene. Trimming removed 3 bases from V and 7 bases from J, with 18 bases in between. DNA of the CDR3: TGTGCCAGCAGTGAGCAGGGAGCAGAGATCGGGACCCAGTACTTC. It yields the protein CASSEQGAEIGTQYF.

The V gene is TRBV7-9, the J gene TRBJ1-6; D remains ambiguous. Trimming took off 2 bases at V and 5 bases at J, with 13 bases between the two ends. Germline V gene sequence: CDR1 SEHNR, CDR2 FQNEAQ (reference sequence). The length of the CDR3 is 16 residues. CDR3 coding DNA: TGTGCCAGCAGCTTATCGTTCGGGGAAAATAATTCACCCCTCCACTTT. Translation gives CASSLSFGENNSPLHF.

The chain couples TRBV7-6 to TRBJ1-3, with D unclear. Germline CDR1 reads SGHVS; CDR2 reads FNYEAQ. The CDR3 covers 16 residues. V was cut by 1 base and J by 0 bases, with 10 bases left in between. The CDR3 spells CASSLGAGGSGNTIYF. CDR3 nucleotide sequence: TGTGCCAGCAGCTTAGGGGCGGGCGGCTCTGGAAACACCATATATTTT.

This chain links TRBV6-1 with TRBJ2-2, with D possibly TRBD1 on 6 matching bases. V dropped 7 bases and J dropped 6 bases, with 18 bases sitting between them. CDR3 length: 15 amino acids. Germline V gene lookup returns CDR1 MNHNS and CDR2 SASEGT. The CDR3 DNA reads as TGTGCCAGCATCAGATCGCAGGGGTGGTCCGGGGAGCTGTTTTTT. Encoded protein: CASIRSQGWSGELFF.

The chain carries TRBV5-1 and TRBJ2-5; no firm D call. V lost 4 bases to trimming and J lost 5 bases, with 9 bases between them. Germline V gene lookup returns CDR1 SGHRS and CDR2 YFSETQ. CDR3 length: 12 amino acids. In DNA, the CDR3 is TGCGCCAGCAGCATGGAACTGGAGACCCAGTACTTC. This encodes CASSMELETQYF.

The rearrangement links TRBV6-1 to TRBJ2-5; a weak D match, TRBD2 (7 bases). The CDR3 consists of 13 residues. V was clipped by 2 bases and J by 4 bases, with 8 bases between them. The germline gives CDR1 MNHNS, CDR2 SASEGT. DNA for the CDR3: TGTGCCAGCAGTGAAAGGGGGGGAGAGACCCAGTACTTC. It codes for CASSERGGETQYF.

As for this clone: The sample holds other DNA sequences that translate to the same CDR3. V and J are TRBV20-1 and TRBJ2-7; no reliable D call. Trimming removed 3 bases from V and 2 bases from J, with 5 bases in between. CDR1 is DFQATT, CDR2 SNEGSKA, per germline (reference sequence). This CDR3 is built from 11 residues. The DNA for the CDR3 is TGCAGTGCTAGTAACCCCTACGAGCAGTACTTC. This encodes CSASNPYEQYF.